This TCR beta chain was profiled in a study of cytomegalovirus exposure and HLA in healthy donors. Study-level results: Researchers reportedly found TCR beta sequences accurately predicted most subjects' HLA-A and HLA-B alleles.

PCR primers comprised 60 Vbeta and 13 Jbeta primers. Measured with immunoSEQ multiplex PCR; TCRdb has only the in-frame clones, and not every one. Among tens of thousands of clones listed, about 88% were seen once. Details on this clone: Its target is unknown.

Looked up from germline, CDR1 is MNHNY and CDR2 is SVGAGI (reference sequence). The CDR3 contains 13 residues. Between the trimmed V and J ends, which lost 4 bases and 1 base, there was a span of 7 bases. What was sequenced was PBMCs. The receptor was isolated from a woman between 45 and 65 years old in good health and CMV-seronegative. This chain uses TRBV6-6 with TRBJ1-1; no reliable D call. Written as DNA, the CDR3 is TGTGCCAGCAGTTTCCAAGCGAACACTGAAGCTTTCTTT. Its protein product is CASSFQANTEAFF.